These 32 T cell receptor beta chains were all obtained from the same sample, sequenced in a study of cytomegalovirus exposure and HLA in healthy donors (dated by TCRdb to between 2016 and 2019). The library relied on the immunoSEQ multiplex PCR assay. For the multiplex PCR, a mixture combining 60 forward primers for TCR Vbeta segments and 13 reverse primers for TCR Jbeta segments was used. TCRdb re-hosts the immuneACCESS table, in-frame sequences only. Its copies lack some clones; in the studies checked, an unresolved V gene accounts for under half of them, and the cause for the rest is not known. Within this sample are some 120,000 clones, with about four fifths of them counted one time only. Together, the top ten hold approximately 5% of the sample. The material sequenced was PBMCs. Every receptor here comes from a man aged 30-40 years in good health and CMV-seronegative.

This clone was detected only a few times. The V gene is TRBV19, the J gene TRBJ1-5; the match to TRBD1 covers 7 bases. The CDR3 runs to 14 residues. The junction had 6 bases not matched to a gene; V was cut back by 5 bases and J by 5 bases. CDR1 and CDR2 from the germline V gene are LNHDA and SQIVND (reference sequence). CDR3 sequence: CASSHGDSYQPQHF. For the CDR3, the DNA is TGTGCCAGTAGTCATGGGGACAGTTATCAGCCCCAGCATTTT. Combining the CDR3 with reference TRBV19 and TRBJ1-5 gives the whole variable domain DGGITQSPKYLFRKEGQNVTLSCEQNLNHDAMYWYRQDPGQGLRLIYYSQIVNDFQKGDIAEGYSVSREKKESFPLTVTSAQKNPTAFYLCASSHGDSYQPQHFGDGTRLSIL.

J is TRBJ2-7 and V is TRBV11-3; D perhaps matches TRBD2 (6 bases). This CDR3 has 15 amino acids. The V end was cut by 4 bases, the J end by 2 bases, with 15 bases between. The germline V gene has CDR1 SGHNT and CDR2 YENEEA. CDR3 sequence reads: CASSSGTEGTYEQYF. As DNA, the CDR3 is TGTGCCAGCAGCTCCGGGACGGAGGGGACCTACGAGCAGTACTTC.

The chain recombines TRBV28 with TRBJ2-1; maybe TRBD1 (6 bases). Trimming cost V 4 bases and J 7 bases, with 11 bases left between them. Per the germline V gene, CDR1 is MDHEN and CDR2 is SYDVKM. This CDR3 is 13 amino acids long. This CDR3 reads CASSSGQQNEQFF. The CDR3 DNA reads TGTGCCAGCAGTTCCGGACAGCAGAATGAGCAGTTCTTC.

The chain joins TRBV5-1 to TRBJ1-2; the D gene is possibly TRBD1 (6 bases). CDR1 and CDR2 from the germline V gene are SGHRS and YFSETQ. This CDR3 has 14 amino acids. The V end lost 1 base, the J end lost 6 bases, and 13 bases lay between the germline ends. CDR3 DNA: TGCGCCAGCAGCTTGACAGGGAGGGATGATGGCTACACCTTC. It is translated as CASSLTGRDDGYTF.

The genes are TRBV7-8 and TRBJ2-5, with 11 nucleotides matching TRBD2. The CDR3 is 16 residues long. V shed 5 bases and J 5 bases; nucleotides not matched to a gene: 10. CDR1 and CDR2 (germline): SGHVS, FQNEAQ. The CDR3 spells CASSMGLAEGGETQYF. DNA for the CDR3: TGTGCCAGCAGCATGGGACTAGCGGAGGGAGGGGAGACCCAGTACTTC.

The chain combines TRBV4-3 with TRBJ1-6, with D perhaps TRBD1 (6 bases). Germline CDR1 is LGHNA and CDR2 is YSLEER. The CDR3 runs to 18 residues. V lost 0 bases to trimming and J lost 7 bases, with 19 bases between them. The CDR3 sequence is CASSQDEGRGLPNSPLHF. The CDR3 bases are TGCGCCAGCAGCCAAGATGAGGGCAGGGGCCTACCCAATTCACCCCTCCACTTT.

The rearrangement uses TRBV19 and TRBJ1-5; tentative D call: TRBD1 (6 bases). V lost 7 bases to trimming and J lost 3 bases, with 16 bases between them. The CDR3 is 15 amino acids. Germline values: CDR1 LNHDA, CDR2 SQIVND (reference sequence). The CDR3 loop reads CASTGAGQYNQPQHF. Written as DNA, the CDR3 is TGTGCCAGTACAGGTGCCGGACAGTACAATCAGCCCCAGCATTTT. Together with reference TRBV19 and TRBJ1-5, the CDR3 gives the full variable domain: DGGITQSPKYLFRKEGQNVTLSCEQNLNHDAMYWYRQDPGQGLRLIYYSQIVNDFQKGDIAEGYSVSREKKESFPLTVTSAQKNPTAFYLCASTGAGQYNQPQHFGDGTRLSIL.

The chain combines TRBV2 with TRBJ2-1; TRBD2 aligns across 9 bases. V was clipped by 4 bases and J by 0 bases; unmatched bases: 4. Germline V gene lookup returns CDR1 SNHLY and CDR2 FYNNEI. The CDR3 is 16 residues long. The CDR3 region is CASSGNSGSSYNEQFF. The CDR3 DNA reads as TGTGCCAGCAGTGGAAATAGCGGGAGCTCCTACAATGAGCAGTTCTTC.

Only a few counts were recorded for this clone. The chain employs TRBV4-1 and TRBJ2-6; D might be TRBD2 (5 bases). There are 16 residues in the CDR3. The germline V and J ends were trimmed by 5 bases and 3 bases, with 14 bases remaining between them. Germline assignment: CDR1 MGHRA and CDR2 YSYEKL. CDR3 bases: TGCGCCAGCAGCGGGCGCCGAGGGCTTGGGGCCAACGTCCTGACTTTC. This codes for CASSGRRGLGANVLTF.

The chain combines TRBV6-1 with TRBJ2-3; 8 bases fit TRBD2. This CDR3 is built from 16 residues. Germline V gene lookup returns CDR1 MNHNS and CDR2 SASEGT. The J segment lost 0 bases and the V segment lost 0 bases, leaving 2 bases of the junction unmatched. CDR3 loop: CASSEAERGSTDTQYF. CDR3 DNA: TGTGCCAGCAGTGAAGCTGAGCGGGGGAGCACAGATACGCAGTATTTT.

This sequence joins TRBV13 and TRBJ1-2; TRBD1 aligns across 9 bases. Germline CDR1 PRHDT, CDR2 FYEKMQ (reference sequence). V lost 6 bases, J lost 8 bases, and 13 bases stayed unmatched. The CDR3 is made up of 15 amino acids. The CDR3 DNA follows: TGTGCCAGCAGTTCCCCGGGACAGGGACGGAGGGGCTACACCTTC. It is translated as CASSSPGQGRRGYTF. Full variable domain (rest looked up from reference TRBV13 and TRBJ1-2): AAGVIQSPRHLIKEKRETATLKCYPIPRHDTVYWYQQGPGQDPQFLISFYEKMQSDKGSIPDRFSAQQFSDYHSELNMSSLELGDSALYFCASSSPGQGRRGYTFGSGTRLTVV.

The J gene is TRBJ1-5, the V gene TRBV5-5; TRBD1 matches 7 bases. Losses at the gene ends were 3 bases for V and 5 bases for J; bases not matched to a gene: 2. Germline CDR1 and CDR2: SGHKS and YYEKEE (reference sequence). The CDR3 is 13 residues long. The CDR3: CASSWDRDQPQHF. In DNA, the CDR3 is TGTGCCAGCAGCTGGGACAGAGATCAGCCCCAGCATTTT.

The chain uses TRBV28 and TRBJ2-7; 8 bases line up with TRBD1. CDR1 MDHEN and CDR2 SYDVKM come from the germline V gene. J was trimmed by 3 bases and V by 7 bases; bases with no gene match: 5. The CDR3 has 13 residues. The CDR3 sequence is CASKGQVHYEQYF. CDR3 in DNA: TGTGCCAGCAAGGGACAGGTTCACTACGAGCAGTACTTC.

The chain links TRBV4-1 to TRBJ1-5; no reliable D call. The CDR3 length is 14 residues. V lost 4 bases, J lost 7 bases, and 14 bases lay in between. The V gene's germline CDR1 is MGHRA and CDR2 YSYEKL. This CDR3 reads CASSRPGSGQPQHF. The CDR3 nucleotides read TGCGCCAGCAGCCGCCCAGGTAGCGGGCAGCCCCAGCATTTT.

The rearrangement joins TRBV5-1 to TRBJ2-1; D unclear. V lost 5 bases to trimming and J lost 1 base, with 13 bases between them. The CDR3 covers 15 residues. Looked up from germline, CDR1 is SGHRS and CDR2 is YFSETQ. CDR3 coding DNA: TGCGCCAGCAGTCTAACCCCAGGTTCCTACAATGAGCAGTTCTTC. Its protein product is CASSLTPGSYNEQFF.

The chain employs TRBV7-2 and TRBJ2-1, with 7 bases fitting TRBD1. This CDR3 is built from 14 residues. CDR1 and CDR2 (germline): SGHTA, FQGNSA. V lost 4 bases and J lost 8; bases outside the gene matches: 8. The CDR3 DNA follows: TGTGCCAGCAGCTCCCGGGACAGCACCCATGAGCAGTTCTTC. It encodes CASSSRDSTHEQFF.

This chain uses TRBV6-1 with TRBJ1-5; weak D call: TRBD1 (6 bases). The V gene's germline CDR1 is MNHNS and CDR2 SASEGT. CDR3 length equals 15 residues. CDR3 amino acids: CGTQGNSIYYQPQHF. Written as DNA, the CDR3 is TGTGGAACCCAGGGGAATTCTATATATTATCAGCCCCAGCATTTT.

The chain has TRBV6-5 and TRBJ2-5; D is unclear. The CDR3 extends over 11 amino acids. The germline V and J ends were trimmed by 1 base and 7 bases, with 4 bases remaining between them. Germline V CDR1 and CDR2: MNHEY, SVGAGI. As DNA, the CDR3 is TGTGCCAGCAGTTACTTCGGGACCCAGTACTTC. It codes for CASSYFGTQYF.

The chain couples TRBV2 to TRBJ2-5, with no clear D. Trimming left V 7 bases short and J 5 bases short, with 11 bases between. Germline values: CDR1 SNHLY, CDR2 FYNNEI. The length of the CDR3 is 12 residues. This CDR3 reads CASTVGRETQYF. The CDR3 bases are TGTGCCAGCACTGTCGGTCGGGAGACCCAGTACTTC. The full variable domain, in which reference TRBV2 and TRBJ2-5 provide the parts outside the CDR3, is EPEVTQTPSHQVTQMGQEVILRCVPISNHLYFYWYRQILGQKVEFLVSFYNNEISEKSEIFDDQFSVERPDGSNFTLKIRSTKLEDSAMYFCASTVGRETQYFGPGTRLLVL.

A single count supports this clone. V is TRBV14 and J is TRBJ1-4; D unclear. Looked up from germline, CDR1 is SGHDN and CDR2 is FVKESK. The CDR3 totals 13 residues. Between the trimmed V and J ends, which lost 4 bases and 8 bases, there was a span of 11 bases. The CDR3: CASSRGYKEKLFF. CDR3 bases: TGTGCCAGCAGCCGAGGGTATAAAGAAAAACTGTTTTTT.

V is TRBV11-2 and J is TRBJ1-1; weak D call: TRBD1 (5 bases). The CDR3 has 14 residues. Germline V gives CDR1 SGHAT, CDR2 FQNNGV. V lost 7 bases to trimming and J lost 0 bases, with 12 bases between them. For the CDR3, the DNA is TGTGCCAGCAATTACGGGGGGTTGAACACTGAAGCTTTCTTT. Encoded protein: CASNYGGLNTEAFF.

This rearrangement joins TRBV12-2 to TRBJ2-7; the table's TRBD1 call for D was not verified on the DNA. TRBV12-2 is marked as a pseudogene. The CDR3 loop spans 18 amino acids. The CDR3: CASRLALLDRGLSIEQYF. CDR3 sequence (DNA): TGTGCAAGTCGCTTAGCCCTCTTGGACAGGGGGCTCTCTATCGAGCAGTACTTC.

This clone was seen more than once but under ten times. The chain is built from TRBV28 and TRBJ2-6; 9 bases match TRBD1. Losses at the gene ends were 6 bases for V and 1 base for J; bases not matched to a gene: 10. The CDR3 covers 18 residues. The germline V gene encodes CDR1 MDHEN and CDR2 SYDVKM. Written as DNA, the CDR3 is TGTGCCAGCAGCCTATGGGGACAGGGTAATTCTGGGGCCAACGTCCTGACTTTC. Its translation: CASSLWGQGNSGANVLTF.

The rearrangement uses TRBV28 and TRBJ1-2; 7 nucleotides agree with TRBD1. CDR1 and CDR2 from the germline V gene are MDHEN and SYDVKM. The CDR3 is 14 amino acids. J was trimmed by 2 bases and V by 3 bases; bases with no gene match: 3. The CDR3 coding sequence is TGTGCCAGCAGTTTTGGGACAGCCAACTATGGCTACACCTTC. It encodes CASSFGTANYGYTF.

The J gene is TRBJ2-5, the V gene TRBV5-8; no reliable D call. The V gene's germline CDR1 is SGHTS and CDR2 YDEGEE. The CDR3 is 12 amino acids. V lost 1 base and J 5 bases, leaving 6 bases between the germline ends. The CDR3 DNA is TGTGCCAGCAGCTTGTATCGGGAGACCCAGTACTTC. Translating it yields CASSLYRETQYF.

The rearrangement joins TRBV18 to TRBJ1-2, with D hard to call. CDR3 size: 14 residues. Trimming stripped 3 bases from V and 8 bases from J, with 16 bases between. From germline, CDR1 is KGHSH and CDR2 LQKENI. CDR3 in amino acids: CASSPSIASEGYTF. CDR3 DNA sequence: TGTGCCAGCTCACCTTCGATTGCCTCGGAGGGCTACACCTTC.

This clone was counted a few times. The chain combines TRBV18 with TRBJ2-7, with D perhaps matching TRBD1 (6 bases). The CDR3 has 15 residues. CDR1 KGHSH and CDR2 LQKENI come from the germline V gene. Trimming cost V 3 bases and J 4 bases, with 16 bases left between them. CDR3 protein: CASSPLPTGWYEQYF. The DNA for the CDR3 is TGTGCCAGCTCACCCCTTCCCACAGGGTGGTACGAGCAGTACTTC. Looking up the rest from reference TRBV18 and TRBJ2-7 gives the full variable domain: NAGVMQNPRHLVRRRGQEARLRCSPMKGHSHVYWYRQLPEEGLKFMVYLQKENIIDESGMPKERFSAEFPKEGPSILRIQQVVRGDSAAYFCASSPLPTGWYEQYFGPGTRLTVT.

The genes are TRBV6-5 and TRBJ2-5; D gene uncertain. Germline values: CDR1 MNHEY, CDR2 SVGAGI. The CDR3 extends over 15 amino acids. V was trimmed by 0 bases and J by 5 bases, leaving 13 bases between them. The DNA for the CDR3 is TGTGCCAGCAGTTACTCTGCATTGGAGAGGGAGACCCAGTACTTC. The encoded protein is CASSYSALERETQYF.

This clone was detected a few times. The chain carries TRBV11-2 and TRBJ1-6, with D unclear. CDR1 and CDR2 (germline): SGHAT, FQNNGV. The CDR3 loop spans 13 amino acids. The V end lost 0 bases, the J end lost 10 bases, and 7 bases lay between the germline ends. The CDR3 region is CASSLDSLSPLHF. CDR3 coding DNA: TGTGCCAGCAGCTTAGATAGTCTGTCACCCCTCCACTTT.

V is TRBV5-1 and J is TRBJ2-3; 9 bases fit TRBD2. CDR1 is SGHRS and CDR2 is YFSETQ in the germline V gene. V trimming: 2 bases; J trimming: 5 bases; junction bases outside the gene matches: 9. The CDR3 extends over 16 amino acids. The CDR3 region has the DNA TGCGCCAGCAGCTTATTAGGTAGCGGGGGTGAAGATACGCAGTATTTT. Its translation is CASSLLGSGGEDTQYF.

This chain links TRBV4-2 with TRBJ1-2, with D hard to call. The CDR3 spans 13 residues. Deletions cut 4 bases from V and 6 bases from J, with 12 bases between. From germline, CDR1 is LGHNA and CDR2 YNFKEQ. The CDR3, as DNA: TGTGCCAGCAGCCGCCCCGGGAGGGATGGCTACACCTTC. The encoded protein is CASSRPGRDGYTF.

The chain joins TRBV6-6 to TRBJ1-5; D gene unclear. The CDR3 has 15 amino acids. With 5 bases removed from V and 1 base from J, the gap between germline ends came to 12 bases. CDR1 MNHNY and CDR2 SVGAGI come from the germline V gene (reference sequence). CDR3: CASSGRSSSNQPQHF. The CDR3 bases are TGTGCCAGCAGTGGCCGATCATCGAGCAATCAGCCCCAGCATTTT.